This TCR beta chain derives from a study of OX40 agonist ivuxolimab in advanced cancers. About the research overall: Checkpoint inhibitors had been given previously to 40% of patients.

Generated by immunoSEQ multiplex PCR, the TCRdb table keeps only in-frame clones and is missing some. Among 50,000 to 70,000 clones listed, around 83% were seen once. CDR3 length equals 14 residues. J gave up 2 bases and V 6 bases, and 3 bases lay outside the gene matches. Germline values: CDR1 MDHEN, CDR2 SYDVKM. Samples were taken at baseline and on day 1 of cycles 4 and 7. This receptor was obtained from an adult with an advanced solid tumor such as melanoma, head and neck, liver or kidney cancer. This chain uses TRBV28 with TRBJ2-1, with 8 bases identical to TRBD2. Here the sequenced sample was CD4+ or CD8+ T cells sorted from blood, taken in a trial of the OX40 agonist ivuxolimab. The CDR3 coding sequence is TGTGCCAGCAGGTCCGGGAGGGCCTACAATGAGCAGTTCTTC. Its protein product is CASRSGRAYNEQFF. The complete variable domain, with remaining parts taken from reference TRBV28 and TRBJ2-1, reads DVKVTQSSRYLVKRTGEKVFLECVQDMDHENMFWYRQDPGLGLRLIYFSYDVKMKEKGDIPEGYSVSREKKERFSLILESASTNQTSMYLCASRSGRAYNEQFFGPGTRLTVL.